The entry below gives a single T cell receptor beta chain sequence along with its context. The data were produced by immunoSEQ multiplex PCR, yet TCRdb's version contains in-frame clones alone and is incomplete. The table includes around 200,000 clones, 83% detected once. This entry comes from a study of blood T cell repertoires in COVID-19. Overall study: Sites across the United States, Italy and Spain contributed samples from acute and convalescent COVID-19. Nucleic acid was either cDNA or gDNA, and it came from T cells, B-cell-depleted T cells, or PBMCs.

The clonotype comes from a man aged 45-65 years with active or convalescent COVID-19. The sequencing sample was made of peripheral blood.

The DNA for the CDR3 is TGTGCCAGCAGTCCACCGACAGGGTTTGGTGCATGGTATGGCTACACCTTC. Protein: CASSPPTGFGAWYGYTF. V and J are TRBV28 and TRBJ1-2; the match to TRBD1 covers 7 bases. The V and J ends lost 5 bases and 5 bases, in that order; junction bases with no gene match: 17. The CDR3 loop spans 17 amino acids. The germline CDR1 and CDR2 sequences are MDHEN and SYDVKM.